The clone carrying this T cell receptor beta chain was picked up one time. The sample belongs to a study of blood T cell repertoires in COVID-19. Data came from immunoSEQ multiplex PCR; TCRdb stores just in-frame clones and leaves some out. The sample records over 200,000 clones, around nine tenths being singletons. CDR3 size: 14 residues. The V end was cut by 8 bases, the J end by 7 bases, with 17 bases between. The germline CDR1 and CDR2 sequences are SGHTA and FQGTGA. Those who participated ranged in age from 18 to 89 years and resided in about 24 US areas. Within the 2 weeks before study entry, each person in the exposed group met a COVID-19 case.

What was sequenced was PBMCs or T cells enriched from blood (not recorded which). V usage is TRBV7-3 and J usage is TRBJ2-2, with a tentative D call TRBD1 (6 bases). This receptor was identified in a woman aged 25 to 39 who had been exposed to COVID-19. This chain's CDR3 is CASGSGARHGELFF. The DNA for the CDR3 is TGTGCCAGCGGGTCAGGGGCCCGTCACGGGGAGCTGTTTTTT. The variable domain in full, with the rest retrieved from reference TRBV7-3 and TRBJ2-2, is GAGVSQTPSNKVTEKGKYVELRCDPISGHTALYWYRQSLGQGPEFLIYFQGTGAADDSGLPNDRFFAVRPEGSVSTLKIQRTERGDSAVYLCASGSGARHGELFFGEGSRLTVL.